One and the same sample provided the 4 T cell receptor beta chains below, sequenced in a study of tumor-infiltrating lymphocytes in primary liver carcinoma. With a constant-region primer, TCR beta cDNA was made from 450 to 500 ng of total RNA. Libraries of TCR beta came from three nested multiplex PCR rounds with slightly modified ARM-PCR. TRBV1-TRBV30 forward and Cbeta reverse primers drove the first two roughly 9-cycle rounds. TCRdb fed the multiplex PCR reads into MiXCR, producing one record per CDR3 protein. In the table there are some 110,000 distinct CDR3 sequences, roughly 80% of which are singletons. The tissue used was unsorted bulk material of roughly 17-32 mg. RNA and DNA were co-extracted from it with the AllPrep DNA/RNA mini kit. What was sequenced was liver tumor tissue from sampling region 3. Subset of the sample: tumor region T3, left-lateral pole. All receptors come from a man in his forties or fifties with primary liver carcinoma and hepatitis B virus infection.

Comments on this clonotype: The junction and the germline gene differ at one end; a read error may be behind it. CDR3 loop: CVSSLPRESTDMQYF. CDR3 in DNA: TGTGTCAGCAGTTTGCCGAGGGAGAGTACAGATATGCAGTATTTT. The chain recombines TRBV11-1 with TRBJ2-3; D possibly corresponds to TRBD2 (5 bases). The CDR3 is 15 residues long. CDR1 and CDR2 (germline): SGHAT, FQDESV (reference sequence).

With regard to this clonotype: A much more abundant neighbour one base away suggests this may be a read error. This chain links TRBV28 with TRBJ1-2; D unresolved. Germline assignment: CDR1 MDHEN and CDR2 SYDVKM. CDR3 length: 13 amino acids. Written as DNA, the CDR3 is TGTACCAGCAGCCCCTTGGTAGGCGGTGGCTACACCTTC. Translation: CTSSPLVGGGYTF.

The CDR3 DNA sequence: TGCAGTGCTAGAGATCGGCGAGCGGGATTATACAATGAGCAGTTCTTC. Protein product: CSARDRRAGLYNEQFF. The chain joins TRBV20-1 to TRBJ2-1; TRBD2 aligns across 7 bases. The length of the CDR3 is 16 residues. The V gene end was trimmed by 0 bases and the J gene end by 4 bases; junction bases not matched to a gene: 9. Per germline, CDR1 DFQATT and CDR2 SNEGSKA (reference sequence).

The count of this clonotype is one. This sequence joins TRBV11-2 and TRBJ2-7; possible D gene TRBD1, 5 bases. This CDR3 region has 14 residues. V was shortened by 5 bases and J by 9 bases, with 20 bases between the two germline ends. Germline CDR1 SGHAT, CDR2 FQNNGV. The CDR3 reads CASSANRNSYMQYF. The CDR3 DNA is TGTGCCAGCAGCGCTAACAGGAACTCCTACATGCAGTACTTC.